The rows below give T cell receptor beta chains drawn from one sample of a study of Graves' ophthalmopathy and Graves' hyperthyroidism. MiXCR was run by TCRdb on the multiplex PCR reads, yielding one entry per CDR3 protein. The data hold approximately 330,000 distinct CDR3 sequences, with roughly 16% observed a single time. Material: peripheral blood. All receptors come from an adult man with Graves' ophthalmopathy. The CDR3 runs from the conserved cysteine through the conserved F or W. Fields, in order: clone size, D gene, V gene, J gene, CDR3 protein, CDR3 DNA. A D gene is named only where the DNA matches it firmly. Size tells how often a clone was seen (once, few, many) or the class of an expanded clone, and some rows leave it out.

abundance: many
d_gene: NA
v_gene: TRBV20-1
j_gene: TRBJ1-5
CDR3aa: CSAAGGMGNQPQHF
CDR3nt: TGCAGTGCCGCCGGGGGGATGGGCAATCAGCCCCAGCATTTT

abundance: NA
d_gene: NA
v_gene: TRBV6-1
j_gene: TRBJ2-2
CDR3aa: CASSTQGGGELFF
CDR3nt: TGTGCCAGCAGTACCCAGGGCGGAGGGGAGCTGTTTTTT

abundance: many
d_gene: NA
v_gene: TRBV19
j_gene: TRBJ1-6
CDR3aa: CASSITPGSGSSPLHF
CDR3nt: TGTGCCAGTAGTATTACCCCAGGTTCCGGGTCTTCACCCCTCCACTTT

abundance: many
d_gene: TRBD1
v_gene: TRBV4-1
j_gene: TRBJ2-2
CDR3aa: CASSQDRGHNTGELFF
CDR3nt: TGCGCCAGCAGCCAGGACAGGGGCCATAACACCGGGGAGCTGTTTTTT

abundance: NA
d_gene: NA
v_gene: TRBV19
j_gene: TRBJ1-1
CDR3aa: CASSIGHANTEAFF
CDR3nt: TGTGCCAGTAGTATCGGACACGCGAACACTGAAGCTTTCTTT

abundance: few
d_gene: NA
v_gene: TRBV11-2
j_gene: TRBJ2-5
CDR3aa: CASSPAGERETQYF
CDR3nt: TGTGCCAGCAGCCCCGCCGGAGAGAGAGAGACCCAGTACTTC

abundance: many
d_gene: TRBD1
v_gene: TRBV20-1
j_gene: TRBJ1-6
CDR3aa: CSAGQGPASYNSPLHF
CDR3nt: TGCAGTGCAGGACAGGGGCCCGCCTCCTATAATTCACCCCTCCACTTT

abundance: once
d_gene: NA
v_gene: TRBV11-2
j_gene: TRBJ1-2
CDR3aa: CASGPGVGLYYGYTF
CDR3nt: TGTGCCAGCGGCCCGGGAGTCGGCTTATACTATGGCTACACCTTC

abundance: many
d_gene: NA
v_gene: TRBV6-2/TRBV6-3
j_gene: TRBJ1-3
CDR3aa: CASSRPGRSGNTIYF
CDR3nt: TGTGCCAGCTCCCGTCCCGGACGCTCTGGAAACACCATATATTTT

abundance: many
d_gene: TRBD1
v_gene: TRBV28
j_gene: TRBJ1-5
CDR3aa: CVTQTGYNQPQHF
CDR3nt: TGTGTGACCCAGACAGGGTACAATCAGCCCCAGCATTTT

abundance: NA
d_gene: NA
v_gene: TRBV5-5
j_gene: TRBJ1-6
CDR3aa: CASSLPTGPNSPLHF
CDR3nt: TGTGCCAGCAGCTTGCCTACAGGGCCAAATTCACCCCTCCACTTT